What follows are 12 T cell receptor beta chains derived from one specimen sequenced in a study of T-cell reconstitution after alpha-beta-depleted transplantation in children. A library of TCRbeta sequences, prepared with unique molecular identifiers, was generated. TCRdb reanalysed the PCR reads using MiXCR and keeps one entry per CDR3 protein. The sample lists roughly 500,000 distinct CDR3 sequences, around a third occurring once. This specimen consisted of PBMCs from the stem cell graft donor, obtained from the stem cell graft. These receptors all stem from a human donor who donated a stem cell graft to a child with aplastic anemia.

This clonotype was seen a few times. The CDR3 coding sequence is TGTGCCAGCAGTTTTTTGGGGGGAGGAAACACCATATATTTT. It is translated as CASSFLGGGNTIYF. The chain joins TRBV12-3 or TRBV12-4 to TRBJ1-3; tentatively, D is TRBD1 (5 bases). This CDR3 is built from 14 residues. V was pared by 3 bases and J by 4 bases, with 10 bases between.

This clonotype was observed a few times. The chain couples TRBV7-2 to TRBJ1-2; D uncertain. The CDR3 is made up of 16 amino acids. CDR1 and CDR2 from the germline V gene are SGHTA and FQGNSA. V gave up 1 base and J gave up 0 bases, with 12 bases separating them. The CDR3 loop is CASSLESAVANYGYTF. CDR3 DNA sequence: TGTGCCAGCAGCTTAGAATCGGCCGTAGCTAACTATGGCTACACCTTC.

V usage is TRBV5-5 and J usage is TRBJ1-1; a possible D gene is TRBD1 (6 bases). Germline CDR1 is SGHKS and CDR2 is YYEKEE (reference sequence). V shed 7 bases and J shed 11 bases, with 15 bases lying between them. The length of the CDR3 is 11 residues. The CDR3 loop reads CASSVGGLAFF. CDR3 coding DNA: TGTGCCAGCTCTGTGGGGGGGCTGGCTTTCTTT.

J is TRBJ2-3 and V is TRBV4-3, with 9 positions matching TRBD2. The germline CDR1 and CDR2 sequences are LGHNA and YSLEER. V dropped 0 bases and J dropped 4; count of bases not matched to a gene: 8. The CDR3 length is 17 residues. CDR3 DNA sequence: TGCGCCAGCAGCCAAGAAACCGAGCGGGAGGTCGCAGATACGCAGTATTTT. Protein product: CASSQETEREVADTQYF.

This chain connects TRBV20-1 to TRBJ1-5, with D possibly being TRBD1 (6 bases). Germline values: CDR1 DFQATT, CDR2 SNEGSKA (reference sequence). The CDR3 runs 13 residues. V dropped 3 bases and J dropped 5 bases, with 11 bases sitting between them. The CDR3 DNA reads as TGCAGTGCTAGGGGGGCTGTTTATCAGCCCCAGCATTTT. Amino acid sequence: CSARGAVYQPQHF.

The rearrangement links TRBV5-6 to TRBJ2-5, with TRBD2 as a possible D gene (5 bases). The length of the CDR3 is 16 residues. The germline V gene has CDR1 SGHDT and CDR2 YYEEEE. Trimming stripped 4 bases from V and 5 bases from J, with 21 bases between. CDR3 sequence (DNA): TGTGCCAGCAGCCACCTGAGGACTCAGTTAGGGGAGACCCAGTACTTC. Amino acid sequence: CASSHLRTQLGETQYF.

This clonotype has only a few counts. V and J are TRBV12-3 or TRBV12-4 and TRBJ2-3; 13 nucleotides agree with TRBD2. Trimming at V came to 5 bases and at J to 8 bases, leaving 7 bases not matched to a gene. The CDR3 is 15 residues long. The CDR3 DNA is TGTGCCAGCAGTCAGGGACTAGCGGGGTTGGCTACGCAGTATTTT. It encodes CASSQGLAGLATQYF.

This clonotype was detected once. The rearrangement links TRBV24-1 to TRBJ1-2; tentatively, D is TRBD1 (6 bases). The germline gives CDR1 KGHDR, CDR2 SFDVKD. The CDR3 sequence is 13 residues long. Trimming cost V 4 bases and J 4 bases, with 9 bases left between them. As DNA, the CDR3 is TGTGCCACCAGTGAGGTAGGGGGCTATGGCTACACCTTC. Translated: CATSEVGGYGYTF.

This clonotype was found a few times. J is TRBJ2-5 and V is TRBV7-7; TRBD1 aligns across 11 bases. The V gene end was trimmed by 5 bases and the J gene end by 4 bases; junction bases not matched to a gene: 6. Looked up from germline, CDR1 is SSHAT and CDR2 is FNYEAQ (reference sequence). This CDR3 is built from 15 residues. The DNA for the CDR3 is TGTGCCAGCAGCCTACTGGGACAGGGGGGAGAGACCCAGTACTTC. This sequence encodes CASSLLGQGGETQYF.

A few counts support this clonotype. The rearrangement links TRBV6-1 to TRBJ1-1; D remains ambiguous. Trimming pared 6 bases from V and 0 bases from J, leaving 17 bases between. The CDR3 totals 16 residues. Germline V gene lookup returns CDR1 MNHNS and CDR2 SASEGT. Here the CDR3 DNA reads TGTGCCAGCAGCCTCCTCGCCTCCAGACTGAACACTGAAGCTTTCTTT. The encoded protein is CASSLLASRLNTEAFF.

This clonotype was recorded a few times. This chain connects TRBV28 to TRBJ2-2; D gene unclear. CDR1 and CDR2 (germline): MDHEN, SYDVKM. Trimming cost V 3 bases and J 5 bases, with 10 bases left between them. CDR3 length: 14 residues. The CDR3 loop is CASSFARVTGELFF. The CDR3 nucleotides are TGTGCCAGCAGTTTTGCGAGAGTTACCGGGGAGCTGTTTTTT.

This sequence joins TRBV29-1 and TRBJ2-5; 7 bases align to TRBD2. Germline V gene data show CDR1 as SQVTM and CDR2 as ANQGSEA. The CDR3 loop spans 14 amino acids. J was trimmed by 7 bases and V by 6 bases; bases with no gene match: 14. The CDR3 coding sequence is TGCAGCGTCGCCCCCGCGGGAGCTGGAAGGACCCAGTACTTC. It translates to CSVAPAGAGRTQYF.